These T cell receptor beta chains were read from a single sample in a study of CD8 T cells in Susac syndrome. Each CDR3 protein gets one entry after TCRdb re-called the immunoSEQ multiplex PCR reads with MiXCR. The data show 210,000 or so distinct CDR3 sequences, approximately 94% seen once. The source material was CD4+ T cells from PBMCs. The receptors were sampled from a human donor with Susac syndrome. Both conserved end residues are part of each CDR3. Each record gives: D gene, V gene, J gene, clone size, CDR3 protein, CDR3 DNA. D genes are given only for firm matches. Part of the rows lack a size; the others show once, few, many or a class for expanded clones.

d_call: TRBD1; v_call: TRBV30; j_call: TRBJ1-5; clone_size: -; cdr3_aa: CAWSLHRGQPQHF; cdr3_nt: TGTGCCTGGAGCCTCCACAGGGGACAGCCCCAGCATTTT
d_call: TRBD1; v_call: TRBV11-3; j_call: TRBJ2-6; clone_size: -; cdr3_aa: CASSPRGSSGANVLTF; cdr3_nt: TGTGCCAGCAGCCCCAGGGGGAGCTCTGGGGCCAACGTCCTGACTTTC
d_call: TRBD1; v_call: TRBV7-6; j_call: TRBJ2-5; clone_size: -; cdr3_aa: CASSFPGQIRTQYF; cdr3_nt: TGTGCCAGCAGCTTTCCGGGACAGATCAGGACCCAGTACTTC
d_call: -; v_call: TRBV30; j_call: TRBJ1-3; clone_size: -; cdr3_aa: CAWRGASGNTIYF; cdr3_nt: TGTGCCTGGAGAGGGGCCAGCGGAAACACCATATATTTT
d_call: -; v_call: TRBV12-5; j_call: TRBJ1-1; clone_size: -; cdr3_aa: CASGLVREETIHRVNTEAFF; cdr3_nt: TGTGCTAGTGGTTTGGTACGGGAGGAAACTATCCACAGGGTAAACACTGAAGCTTTCTTT
d_call: TRBD1; v_call: TRBV19; j_call: TRBJ2-5; clone_size: -; cdr3_aa: CASSIADRGQETQYF; cdr3_nt: TGTGCCAGTAGTATAGCGGACAGGGGGCAAGAGACCCAGTACTTC
d_call: TRBD1; v_call: TRBV6-5; j_call: TRBJ1-5; clone_size: -; cdr3_aa: CASSYAGTGVNDNQPQHF; cdr3_nt: TGTGCCAGCAGTTACGCCGGGACAGGGGTAAATGACAATCAGCCCCAGCATTTT
d_call: -; v_call: TRBV27; j_call: TRBJ1-4; clone_size: once; cdr3_aa: CASSLTNLAWPLFF; cdr3_nt: TGTGCCAGCAGTTTAACGAACCTCGCCTGGCCACTGTTTTTT
d_call: -; v_call: TRBV19; j_call: TRBJ2-3; clone_size: -; cdr3_aa: CASSPEADTQYF; cdr3_nt: TGTGCCAGTAGTCCAGAGGCAGATACGCAGTATTTT
d_call: -; v_call: TRBV20-1; j_call: TRBJ1-4; clone_size: once; cdr3_aa: CSAQTATNEKLFF; cdr3_nt: TGCAGCGCTCAGACAGCAACTAATGAAAAACTGTTTTTT
d_call: -; v_call: TRBV28; j_call: TRBJ2-3; clone_size: -; cdr3_aa: CASSRTVTDTQYF; cdr3_nt: TGTGCCAGCAGCCGGACAGTCACAGATACGCAGTATTTT